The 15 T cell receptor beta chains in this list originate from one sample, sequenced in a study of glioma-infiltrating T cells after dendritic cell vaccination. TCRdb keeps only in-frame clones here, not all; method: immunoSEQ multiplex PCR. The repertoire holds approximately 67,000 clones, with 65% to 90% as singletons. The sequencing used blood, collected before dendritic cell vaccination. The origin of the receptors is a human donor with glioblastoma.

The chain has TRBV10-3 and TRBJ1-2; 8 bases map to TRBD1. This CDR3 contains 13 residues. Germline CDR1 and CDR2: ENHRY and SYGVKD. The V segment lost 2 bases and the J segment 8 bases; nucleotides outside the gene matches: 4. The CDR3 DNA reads TGTGCCATCAGTGAGGGACAGGGTTTCGGCTACACCTTC. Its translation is CAISEGQGFGYTF.

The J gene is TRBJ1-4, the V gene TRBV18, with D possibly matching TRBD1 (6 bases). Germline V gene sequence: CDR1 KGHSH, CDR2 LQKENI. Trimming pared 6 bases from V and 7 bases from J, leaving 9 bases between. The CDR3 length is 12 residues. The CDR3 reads CASSQQGEKLFF. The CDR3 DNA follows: TGTGCCAGCTCCCAACAGGGTGAAAAACTGTTTTTT.

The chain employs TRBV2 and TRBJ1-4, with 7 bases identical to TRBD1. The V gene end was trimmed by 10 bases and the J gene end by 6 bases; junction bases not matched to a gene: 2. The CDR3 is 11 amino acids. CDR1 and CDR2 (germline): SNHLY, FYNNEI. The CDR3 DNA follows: TGTGCCACCGGACAGGATGAAAAACTGTTTTTT. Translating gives CATGQDEKLFF.

The CDR3: CASNGELGNTGELFF. CDR3 nucleotides: TGTGCCAGCAACGGGGAATTAGGGAACACCGGGGAGCTGTTTTTT. The V call is TRBV6-1, the J call TRBJ2-2; tentative D call: TRBD2 (5 bases). The CDR3 covers 15 residues. Per the germline V gene, CDR1 is MNHNS and CDR2 is SASEGT. Deletions cut 7 bases from V and 1 base from J, with 13 bases between.

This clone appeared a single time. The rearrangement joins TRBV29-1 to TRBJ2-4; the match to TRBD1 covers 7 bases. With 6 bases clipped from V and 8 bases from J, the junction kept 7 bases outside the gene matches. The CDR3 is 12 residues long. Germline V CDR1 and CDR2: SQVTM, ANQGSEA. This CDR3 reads CSVRQGSDIQYF. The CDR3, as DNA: TGCAGCGTGCGACAGGGCTCGGACATTCAGTACTTC.

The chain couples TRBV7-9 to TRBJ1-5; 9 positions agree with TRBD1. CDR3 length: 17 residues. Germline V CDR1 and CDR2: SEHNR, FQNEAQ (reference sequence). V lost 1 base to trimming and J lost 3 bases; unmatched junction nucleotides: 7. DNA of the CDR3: TGTGCCAGCAGCTTAGTAGGCGGGACAGGGTTCAATCAGCCCCAGCATTTT. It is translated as CASSLVGGTGFNQPQHF.

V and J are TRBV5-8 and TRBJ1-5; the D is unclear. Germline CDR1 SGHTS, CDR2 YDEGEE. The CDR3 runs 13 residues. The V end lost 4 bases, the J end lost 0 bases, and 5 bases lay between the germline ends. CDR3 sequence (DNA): TGTGCCAGCAGCGCCTATAGCAATCAGCCCCAGCATTTT. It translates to CASSAYSNQPQHF.

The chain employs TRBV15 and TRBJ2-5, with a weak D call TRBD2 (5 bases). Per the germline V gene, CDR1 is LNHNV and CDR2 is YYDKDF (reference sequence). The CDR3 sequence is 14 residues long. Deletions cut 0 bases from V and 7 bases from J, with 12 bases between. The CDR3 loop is CATSRDQGSPTQYF. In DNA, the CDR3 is TGTGCCACCAGCAGAGACCAAGGGAGTCCGACCCAGTACTTC.

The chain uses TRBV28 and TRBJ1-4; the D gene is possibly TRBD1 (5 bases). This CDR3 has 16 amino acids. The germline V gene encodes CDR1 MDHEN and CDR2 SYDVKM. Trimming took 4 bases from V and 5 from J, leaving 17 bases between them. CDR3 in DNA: TGTGCCAGCAGTTACCCATTAGAGGGACTGAATGAAAAACTGTTTTTT. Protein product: CASSYPLEGLNEKLFF.

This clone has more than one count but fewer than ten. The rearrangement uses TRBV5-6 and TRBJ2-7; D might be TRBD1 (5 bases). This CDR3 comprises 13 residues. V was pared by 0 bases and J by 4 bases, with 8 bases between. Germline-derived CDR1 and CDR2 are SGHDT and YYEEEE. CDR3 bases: TGTGCCAGCAGCTTGGGACAGAGATACGAGCAGTACTTC. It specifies CASSLGQRYEQYF.

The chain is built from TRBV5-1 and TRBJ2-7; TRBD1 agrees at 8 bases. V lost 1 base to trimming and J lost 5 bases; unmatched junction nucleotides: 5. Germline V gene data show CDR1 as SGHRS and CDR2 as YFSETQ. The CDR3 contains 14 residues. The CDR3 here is CASSLSAGGNEQYF. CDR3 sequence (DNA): TGCGCCAGCAGCTTGTCGGCAGGGGGCAACGAGCAGTACTTC.

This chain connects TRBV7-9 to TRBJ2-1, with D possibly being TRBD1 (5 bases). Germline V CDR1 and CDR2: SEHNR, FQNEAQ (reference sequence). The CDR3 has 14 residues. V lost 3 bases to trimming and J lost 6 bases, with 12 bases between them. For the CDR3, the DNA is TGTGCCAGCAGCTTGGCAGGGTCGGGCAATGAGCAGTTCTTC. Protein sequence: CASSLAGSGNEQFF. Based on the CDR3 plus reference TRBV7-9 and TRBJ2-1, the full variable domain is DTGVSQNPRHKITKRGQNVTFRCDPISEHNRLYWYRQTLGQGPEFLTYFQNEAQLEKSRLLSDRFSAERPKGSFSTLEIQRTEQGDSAMYLCASSLAGSGNEQFFGPGTRLTVL.

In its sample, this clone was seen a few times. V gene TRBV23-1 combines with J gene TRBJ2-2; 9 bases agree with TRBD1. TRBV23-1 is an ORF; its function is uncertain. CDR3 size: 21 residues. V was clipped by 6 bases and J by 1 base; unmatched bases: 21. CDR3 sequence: CASRLNTRDRDPLQNTGELFF. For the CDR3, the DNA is TGCGCCAGCAGACTTAATACCCGGGACAGGGACCCTTTACAGAACACCGGGGAGCTGTTTTTT.

The CDR3 coding sequence is TGTGCCAGCAGCGTAGCTACGGGCGGGACCTACGAGCAGTACTTC. Amino acids: CASSVATGGTYEQYF. This chain links TRBV9 with TRBJ2-7; TRBD2 might be the D (6 bases). V shed 0 bases and J shed 2 bases, with 12 bases lying between them. This CDR3 has 15 amino acids. Per germline, CDR1 SGDLS and CDR2 YYNGEE.

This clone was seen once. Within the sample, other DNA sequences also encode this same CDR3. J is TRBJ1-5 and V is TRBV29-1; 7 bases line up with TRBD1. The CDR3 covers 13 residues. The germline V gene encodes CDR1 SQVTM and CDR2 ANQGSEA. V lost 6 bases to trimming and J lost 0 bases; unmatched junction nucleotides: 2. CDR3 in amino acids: CSVGTDSNQPQHF. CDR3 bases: TGCAGCGTCGGGACAGATAGCAATCAGCCCCAGCATTTT.